The 12 T cell receptor beta chains presented below share a single source sample, sequenced in a study of PD-1 blockade in classical Hodgkin lymphoma. Profiled with immunoSEQ multiplex PCR; TCRdb holds only in-frame clones, not every one. The sample lists tens of thousands of clones; around 90% were seen once. Time point noted: cycle 4 day 1 (C4D1), after more than five weeks of nivolumab. Each patient's relapse followed autologous stem cell transplantation, and brentuximab vedotin exposure varied. The starting material was peripheral blood mononuclear cells (PBMCs), obtained before the fourth cycle of nivolumab. Every receptor here comes from a human donor with classical Hodgkin lymphoma.

V gene TRBV19 combines with J gene TRBJ2-5; 12 nucleotides agree with TRBD2. Germline V lookup: CDR1 LNHDA, CDR2 SQIVND (reference sequence). The CDR3 contains 17 residues. Unmatched junction bases numbered 10, after V lost 4 bases and J lost 4 bases. CDR3 coding DNA: TGTGCCAGTAGTAGTCTAGCGGGGGGGCCTGTCGGAGAGACCCAGTACTTC. It translates to CASSSLAGGPVGETQYF.

V usage is TRBV7-3 and J usage is TRBJ1-4; 8 bases are shared with TRBD1. CDR1 is SGHTA and CDR2 is FQGTGA in the germline V gene. This CDR3 comprises 15 residues. J gave up 4 bases and V 5 bases, and 6 bases lay outside the gene matches. The CDR3 protein is CASSPGTGYNEKLFF. CDR3 sequence (DNA): TGTGCCAGCAGCCCTGGGACAGGTTATAATGAAAAACTGTTTTTT.

The chain couples TRBV25-1 to TRBJ1-2; maybe TRBD1 (5 bases). With 1 base removed from V and 0 bases from J, the gap between germline ends came to 9 bases. Germline assignment: CDR1 MGHDK and CDR2 SYGVNS. This CDR3 is built from 15 residues. This chain's CDR3 is CASSELQGPNYGYTF. The CDR3 nucleotides read TGTGCCAGCAGTGAATTGCAGGGTCCTAACTATGGCTACACCTTC.

This chain links TRBV28 with TRBJ1-5; no firm D call. CDR3 length: 13 residues. V was pared by 6 bases and J by 5 bases, with 11 bases between. From germline, CDR1 is MDHEN and CDR2 SYDVKM. As DNA, the CDR3 is TGTGCCAGCAGAAGCCAGATGGATCAGCCCCAGCATTTT. Translated: CASRSQMDQPQHF.

V gene TRBV5-5 combines with J gene TRBJ1-1; D is ambiguous. This CDR3 spans 14 amino acids. Trimming removed 5 bases from V and 1 base from J, with 12 bases in between. Germline CDR1 SGHKS, CDR2 YYEKEE (reference sequence). As DNA, the CDR3 is TGTGCCAGCAGTTCAATGGGAGAGAACACTGAAGCTTTCTTT. This sequence encodes CASSSMGENTEAFF.

In its sample, this clone was seen once. This chain joins TRBV7-3 and TRBJ2-1; 7 bases match TRBD1. J gave up 5 bases and V 2 bases, and 3 bases lay outside the gene matches. This CDR3 comprises 14 residues. From germline, CDR1 is SGHTA and CDR2 FQGTGA. This CDR3 reads CASSLGGQDNEQFF. CDR3 sequence (DNA): TGTGCCAGCAGCTTAGGAGGACAGGACAATGAGCAGTTCTTC.

The chain couples TRBV5-1 to TRBJ1-6; 7 bases line up with TRBD1. This CDR3 comprises 15 residues. Unmatched junction bases numbered 3, after V lost 0 bases and J lost 6 bases. CDR1 and CDR2 (germline): SGHRS, YFSETQ. The chain's CDR3 is CASSLGGQSNSPLHF. The CDR3 nucleotides read TGCGCCAGCAGCTTGGGGGGACAGTCTAATTCACCCCTCCACTTT.

V and J are TRBV5-1 and TRBJ2-5; D remains ambiguous. This CDR3 region has 15 residues. V was cut by 4 bases and J by 4 bases, with 17 bases left in between. Germline CDR1 reads SGHRS; CDR2 reads YFSETQ. The CDR3 region has the DNA TGCGCCAGCAGCCTCCCTGCTCCCGATTCAGAGACCCAGTACTTC. This codes for CASSLPAPDSETQYF.

The chain combines TRBV5-4 with TRBJ1-6; TRBD1 might be the D (5 bases). The V end was cut by 0 bases, the J end by 7 bases, with 8 bases between. CDR1 and CDR2 from the germline V gene are SGHNT and YYREEE (reference sequence). The CDR3 consists of 14 residues. The CDR3 region is CASSLAGGNSPLHF. The CDR3, as DNA: TGTGCCAGCAGCTTGGCCGGGGGGAATTCACCCCTCCACTTT.

A remark on this clone: Other nucleotide sequences in the sample specify the same CDR3. J is TRBJ1-5 and V is TRBV7-8, with D tentatively TRBD1 (5 bases). There are 13 residues in the CDR3. Germline-derived CDR1 and CDR2 are SGHVS and FQNEAQ. V lost 1 base, J lost 7 bases, and 8 bases lay in between. The CDR3 nucleotides are TGTGCCAGCAGCTTAGGCAGGGACCAGCCCCAGCATTTT. Amino acids: CASSLGRDQPQHF.

V is TRBV19 and J is TRBJ1-1, with D possibly TRBD1 on 5 matching bases. This CDR3 is 15 amino acids long. In germline, CDR1 is LNHDA, CDR2 SQIVND (reference sequence). Deletions cut 3 bases from V and 1 base from J, with 12 bases between. The CDR3 coding sequence is TGTGCCAGTAGTATTTTGCAGGGAAGGAACACTGAAGCTTTCTTT. This gives the protein CASSILQGRNTEAFF.

This chain connects TRBV7-2 to TRBJ1-6; the D gene is possibly TRBD1 (5 bases). Germline V lookup: CDR1 SGHTA, CDR2 FQGNSA. Trimming shortened V by 1 base and J by 11 bases, and 12 bases separated the two germline ends. The CDR3 totals 14 residues. CDR3 DNA sequence: TGTGCCAGCAGCTTAGAACAGGCGAGGACACCCCTCCACTTT. Translated: CASSLEQARTPLHF.